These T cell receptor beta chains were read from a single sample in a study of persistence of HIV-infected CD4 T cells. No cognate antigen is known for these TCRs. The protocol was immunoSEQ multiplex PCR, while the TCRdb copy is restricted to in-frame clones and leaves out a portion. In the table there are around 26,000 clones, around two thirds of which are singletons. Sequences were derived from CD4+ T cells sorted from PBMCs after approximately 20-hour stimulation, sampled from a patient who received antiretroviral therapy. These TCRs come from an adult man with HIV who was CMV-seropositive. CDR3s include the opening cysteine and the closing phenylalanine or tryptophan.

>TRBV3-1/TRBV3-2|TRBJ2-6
CASSQDGGAGANVLTF
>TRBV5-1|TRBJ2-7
CASSSGAGPLQLGYEQYF
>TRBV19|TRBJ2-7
CASRKDSRSYEQYF
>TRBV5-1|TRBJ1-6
CASSPTQGQNSPLHF
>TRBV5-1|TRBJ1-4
CASSLGTERNEKLFF
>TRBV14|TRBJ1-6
CASSQFASDSPLHF
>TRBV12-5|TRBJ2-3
CASGSIAGASTDTQYF
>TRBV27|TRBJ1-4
CASSLNTGREKLFF
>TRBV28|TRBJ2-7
CASSSTGAKLYEQYF
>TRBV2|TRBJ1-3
CASSVGVRSGNTIYF
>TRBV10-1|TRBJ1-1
CASSQGVNTEAFF
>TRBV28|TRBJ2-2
CASSLAGANTGELFF
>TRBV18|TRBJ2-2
CASSTQGGANTGELFF
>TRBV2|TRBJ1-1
CASTLGQVSTEAFF
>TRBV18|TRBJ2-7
CASSPPFANEQYF
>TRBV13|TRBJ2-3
CASSHRLAGVKAQYF
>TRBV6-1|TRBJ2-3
CASSLVGPDTQYF
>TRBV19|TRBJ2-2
CASKSHHQGANTGELFF
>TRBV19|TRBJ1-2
CASKGGNYGYTF
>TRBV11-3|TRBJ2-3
CASSSSLGGGSSF
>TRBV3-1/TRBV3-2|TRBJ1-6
CASSQYVGQGSSYNSPLHF
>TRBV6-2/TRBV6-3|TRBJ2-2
CASSRTTRNTGELFF
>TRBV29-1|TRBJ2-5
CSVGQGDETQYF
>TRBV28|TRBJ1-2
CASSLGGFGYTF
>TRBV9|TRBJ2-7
CASSVATGMQYEQYF
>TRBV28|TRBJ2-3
CASSVAGGLGTDTQYF
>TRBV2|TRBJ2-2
CASMGANTGELFF
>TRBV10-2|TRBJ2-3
CASSVTSGGADTQYF
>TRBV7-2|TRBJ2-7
CASSSRPGTHSYEQYF
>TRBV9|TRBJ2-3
CASRTGTATDTQYF
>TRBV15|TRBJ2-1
CATSLSTSGRKGYNEQFF
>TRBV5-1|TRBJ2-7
CASSLGPSSYEQYF
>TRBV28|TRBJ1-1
CASSLVGIRVTEAFF
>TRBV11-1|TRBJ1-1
CASSLARDRLAFF
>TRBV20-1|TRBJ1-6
CSASRQGAGSPLHF
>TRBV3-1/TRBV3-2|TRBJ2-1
CASSQDQSGRREQFF
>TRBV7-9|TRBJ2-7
CASSLGQANSEQYF
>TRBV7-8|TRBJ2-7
CASSSYRESYEQYF
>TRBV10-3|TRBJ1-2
CAITTGLPGNYGYTF
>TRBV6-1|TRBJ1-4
CASSDRPPGITLFF
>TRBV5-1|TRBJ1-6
CASSLERNSYNSPLHF
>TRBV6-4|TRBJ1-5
CASGTGGNQPQHF
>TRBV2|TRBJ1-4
CASSFQGIATNEKLFF
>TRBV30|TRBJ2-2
CAGKSDGTGELFF
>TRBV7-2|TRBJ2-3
CASSLGPPGIEDTQYF
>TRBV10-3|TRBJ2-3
CAISDPAGGVDTQYF
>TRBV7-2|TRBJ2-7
CASSPQGSAYEQYF
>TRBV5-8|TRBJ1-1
CASSLNRGGMNTEAFF
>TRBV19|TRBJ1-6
CASSTRPGQGNSPLHF
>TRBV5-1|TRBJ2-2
CASSLADISSGELFF
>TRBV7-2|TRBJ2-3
CASSDSSGGDPGTQYF
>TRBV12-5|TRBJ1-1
CASGLGWNTEAFF
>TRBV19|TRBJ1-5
CAAIHQPQHF
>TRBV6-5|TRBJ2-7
CASTKGGQVYEQYF
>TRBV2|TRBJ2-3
CASSPVGSRTDTQYF